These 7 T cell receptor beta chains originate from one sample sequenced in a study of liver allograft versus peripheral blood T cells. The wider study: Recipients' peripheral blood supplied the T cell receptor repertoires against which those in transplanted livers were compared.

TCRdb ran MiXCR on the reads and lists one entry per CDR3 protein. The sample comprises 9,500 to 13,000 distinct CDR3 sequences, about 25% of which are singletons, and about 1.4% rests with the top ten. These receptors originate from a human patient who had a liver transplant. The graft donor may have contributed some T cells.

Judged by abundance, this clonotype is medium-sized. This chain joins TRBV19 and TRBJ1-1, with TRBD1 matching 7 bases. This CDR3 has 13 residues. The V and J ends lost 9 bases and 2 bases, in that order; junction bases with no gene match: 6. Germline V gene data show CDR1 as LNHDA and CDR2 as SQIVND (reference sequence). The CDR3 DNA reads TGTGCCAGCTCGAGGACAGGTAACACTGAAGCTTTCTTT. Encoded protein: CASSRTGNTEAFF.

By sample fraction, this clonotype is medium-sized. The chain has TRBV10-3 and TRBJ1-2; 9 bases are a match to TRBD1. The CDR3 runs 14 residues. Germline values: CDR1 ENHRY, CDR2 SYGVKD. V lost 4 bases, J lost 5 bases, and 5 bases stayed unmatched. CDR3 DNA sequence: TGTGCCATCAGTGGGGGACAGGGCGGTTATGGCTACACCTTC. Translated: CAISGGQGGYGYTF.

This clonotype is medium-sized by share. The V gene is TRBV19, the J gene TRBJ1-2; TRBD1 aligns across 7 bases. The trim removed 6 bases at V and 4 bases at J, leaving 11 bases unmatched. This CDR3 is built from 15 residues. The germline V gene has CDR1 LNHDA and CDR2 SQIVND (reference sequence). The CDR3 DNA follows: TGTGCCAGTAGCCCTCAGACAGGGTCCTCCTATGGCTACACCTTC. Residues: CASSPQTGSSYGYTF.

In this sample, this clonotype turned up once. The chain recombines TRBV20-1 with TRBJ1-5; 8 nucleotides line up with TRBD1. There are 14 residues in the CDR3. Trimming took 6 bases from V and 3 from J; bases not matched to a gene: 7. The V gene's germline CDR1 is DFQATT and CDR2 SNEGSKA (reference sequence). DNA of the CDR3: TGCAGTGCCCAAGGACAGGGTTTCAATCAGCCCCAGCATTTT. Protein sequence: CSAQGQGFNQPQHF.

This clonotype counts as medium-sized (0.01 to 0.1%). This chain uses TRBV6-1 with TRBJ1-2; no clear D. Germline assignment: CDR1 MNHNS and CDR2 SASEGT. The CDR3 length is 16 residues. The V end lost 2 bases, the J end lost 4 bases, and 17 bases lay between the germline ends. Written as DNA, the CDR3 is TGTGCCAGCAGTGAACTTGTAAGGTCTCAGGCCTATGGCTACACCTTC. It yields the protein CASSELVRSQAYGYTF.

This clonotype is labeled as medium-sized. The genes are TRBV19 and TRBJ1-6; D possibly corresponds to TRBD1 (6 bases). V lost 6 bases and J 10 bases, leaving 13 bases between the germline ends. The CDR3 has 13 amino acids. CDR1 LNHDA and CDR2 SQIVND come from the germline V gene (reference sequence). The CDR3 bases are TGTGCCAGTAGCACAGGGAATGGCTCACCCCTCCACTTT. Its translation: CASSTGNGSPLHF.

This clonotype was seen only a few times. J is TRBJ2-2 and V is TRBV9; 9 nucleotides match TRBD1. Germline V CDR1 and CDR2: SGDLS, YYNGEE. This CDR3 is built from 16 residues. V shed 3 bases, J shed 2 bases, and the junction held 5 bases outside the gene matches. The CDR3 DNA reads TGTGCCAGCAGCGCATGGACAGGGGTTAACACCGGGGAGCTGTTTTTT. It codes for CASSAWTGVNTGELFF.